These T cell receptor beta chains were read from a single sample in a study of T cell responses to AZD1222 COVID-19 vaccine. Using immunoSEQ multiplex PCR, the repertoire was profiled, and TCRdb retains in-frame clones only, with some absent. Of some 150,000 clones listed, 90% to 95% were seen once; the top ten hold 1.5% to 2%. Specimen: peripheral blood, collected on day 0 of AZD1222 vaccination. These receptors were collected from an adult in good health. Both conserved end residues are part of each CDR3. A D gene is named only where the DNA matches it firmly. Expanded clones get a size class; other rows say once, few or many, or leave the size out.

-	TRBV6-1	TRBJ1-2	once	17	CASSVGSRGWGTYGYTF	TGTGCCAGCAGTGTCGGGTCGCGGGGCTGGGGGACTTATGGCTACACCTTC
-	TRBV7-6	TRBJ2-2	-	15	CASSLGTDYTGELFF	TGTGCCAGCAGCCTGGGGACTGACTACACCGGGGAGCTGTTTTTT
TRBD1	TRBV6-5	TRBJ2-2	once	14	CASKGTGISGELFF	TGTGCCAGCAAAGGGACAGGGATCAGCGGGGAGCTGTTTTTT
-	TRBV5-4	TRBJ2-6	-	15	CASSLAGAGANVLTF	TGTGCCAGCAGCTTGGCGGGTGCTGGGGCCAACGTCCTGACTTTC
-	TRBV3-1/TRBV3-2	TRBJ1-1	-	13	CASSQTIGTEAFF	TGTGCCAGCAGCCAAACTATCGGGACAGAAGCTTTCTTT
-	TRBV12-3/TRBV12-4	TRBJ2-7	once	13	CASSLGSSYEQYF	TGTGCCAGCAGTTTAGGGAGCTCCTACGAGCAGTACTTC
-	TRBV4-2	TRBJ2-7	-	14	CASSQGQATYEQYF	TGTGCCAGCAGCCAAGGACAGGCGACCTACGAGCAGTACTTC
-	TRBV29-1	TRBJ2-3	-	11	CSALFPDTQYF	TGCAGCGCCTTGTTCCCAGATACGCAGTATTTT
-	TRBV9	TRBJ1-2	-	16	CASSVAQGAPYYGYTF	TGTGCCAGCAGCGTAGCTCAGGGAGCGCCCTACTATGGCTACACCTTC
TRBD2	TRBV14	TRBJ2-5	-	15	CASSSPLTSRETQYF	TGTGCCAGCAGCTCCCCTTTGACTAGCCGAGAGACCCAGTACTTC
-	TRBV7-2	TRBJ2-2	-	16	CASSPRVSANTGELFF	TGTGCCAGCAGCCCTAGAGTGAGCGCGAACACCGGGGAGCTGTTTTTT
TRBD1	TRBV4-3	TRBJ2-3	-	14	CASSVQGPLDTQYF	TGCGCCAGCAGCGTACAGGGGCCGTTAGATACGCAGTATTTT
-	TRBV11-1	TRBJ2-1	-	15	CASSLGRSSYNEQFF	TGTGCCAGCAGCTTGGGCAGAAGCTCCTACAATGAGCAGTTCTTC
-	TRBV11-1	TRBJ2-7	-	14	CASSLGTGSYEQYF	TGTGCCAGCAGCTTAGGGACTGGTTCCTACGAGCAGTACTTC
-	TRBV18	TRBJ2-2	-	14	CASQQGGNLRELFF	TGTGCCAGCCAACAAGGAGGGAATCTCAGGGAGCTGTTTTTT
-	TRBV6-5	TRBJ1-1	few	13	CASSQRHNTEAFF	TGTGCCAGCAGTCAACGACACAACACTGAAGCTTTCTTT
-	TRBV19	TRBJ1-6	-	13	CATSASQGGPLHF	TGTGCCACCTCGGCCAGCCAGGGTGGACCCCTCCACTTT
TRBD1	TRBV4-2	TRBJ1-3	-	17	CASSQPGQGFSGNTIYF	TGTGCCAGCAGCCAACCGGGACAGGGCTTCTCTGGAAACACCATATATTTT
-	TRBV6-2/TRBV6-3	TRBJ1-5	-	13	CASSFTVSQPQHF	TGTGCCAGCAGTTTTACAGTCTCTCAGCCCCAGCATTTT
-	TRBV15	TRBJ2-1	-	13	CATSRGRNNEQFF	TGTGCCACCAGCAGAGGACGGAACAATGAGCAGTTCTTC
TRBD2	TRBV7-2	TRBJ2-5	-	15	CASSPGAGPRGAQYF	TGTGCCAGCAGTCCAGGGGCGGGGCCGCGGGGGGCCCAGTACTTC
-	TRBV12-3/TRBV12-4	TRBJ2-3	-	11	CASSFTDTQYF	TGTGCCAGCAGTTTTACAGATACGCAGTATTTT
TRBD1	TRBV6-4	TRBJ2-2	-	18	CASSHSLRTGTNTGELFF	TGTGCCAGCAGCCACTCGCTTCGGACAGGGACAAACACCGGGGAGCTGTTTTTT
-	TRBV5-6	TRBJ1-3	-	15	CASSLAAGSGNTIYF	TGTGCCAGCAGCTTGGCGGCAGGCTCTGGAAACACCATATATTTT
-	TRBV3-1/TRBV3-2	TRBJ1-1	-	15	CASSPYRADGREAFF	TGTGCCAGCAGCCCCTACCGTGCCGACGGGAGAGAAGCTTTCTTT
-	TRBV6-4	TRBJ2-2	-	13	CASSKQDTGELFF	TGTGCCAGCAGCAAACAGGACACCGGGGAGCTGTTTTTT
-	TRBV6-5	TRBJ1-5	-	15	CASSRSSGGNQPQHF	TGTGCCAGCAGCCGATCGTCTGGGGGCAATCAGCCCCAGCATTTT
-	TRBV30	TRBJ2-1	-	11	CAWDQGHEQFF	TGTGCCTGGGACCAGGGCCATGAGCAGTTCTTC
-	TRBV4-3	TRBJ2-7	-	14	CASSQDGSSYEQYF	TGCGCCAGCAGCCAAGACGGATCCTCCTACGAGCAGTACTTC